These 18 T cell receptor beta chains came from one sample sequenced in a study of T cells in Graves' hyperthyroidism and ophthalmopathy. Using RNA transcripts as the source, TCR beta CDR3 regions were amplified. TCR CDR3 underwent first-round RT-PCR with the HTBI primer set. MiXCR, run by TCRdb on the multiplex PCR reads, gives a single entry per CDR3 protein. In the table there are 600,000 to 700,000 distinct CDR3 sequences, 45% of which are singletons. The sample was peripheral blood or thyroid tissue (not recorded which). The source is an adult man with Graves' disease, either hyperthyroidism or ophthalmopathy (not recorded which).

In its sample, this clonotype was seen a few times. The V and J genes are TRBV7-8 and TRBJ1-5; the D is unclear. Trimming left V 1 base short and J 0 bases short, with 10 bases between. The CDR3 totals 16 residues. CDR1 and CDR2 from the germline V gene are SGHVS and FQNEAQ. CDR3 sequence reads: CASSLEAAHSNQPQHF. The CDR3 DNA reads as TGTGCCAGCAGCTTAGAGGCAGCTCATAGCAATCAGCCCCAGCATTTT. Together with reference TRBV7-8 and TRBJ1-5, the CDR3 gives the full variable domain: GAGVSQSPRYKVAKRGQDVALRCDPISGHVSLFWYQQALGQGPEFLTYFQNEAQLDKSGLPSDRFFAERPEGSVSTLKIQRTQQEDSAVYLCASSLEAAHSNQPQHFGDGTRLSIL.

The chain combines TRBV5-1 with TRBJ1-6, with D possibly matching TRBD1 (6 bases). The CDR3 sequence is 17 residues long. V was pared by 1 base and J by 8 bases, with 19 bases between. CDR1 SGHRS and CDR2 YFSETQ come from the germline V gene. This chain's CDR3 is CASSLTEVMGAHSPLHF. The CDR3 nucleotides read TGCGCCAGCAGCTTGACCGAAGTAATGGGGGCGCATTCACCCCTCCACTTT.

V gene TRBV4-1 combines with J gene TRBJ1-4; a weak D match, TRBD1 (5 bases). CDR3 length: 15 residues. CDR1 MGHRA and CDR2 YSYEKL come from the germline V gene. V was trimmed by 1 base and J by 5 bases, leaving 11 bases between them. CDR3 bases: TGCGCCAGCAGCCAAGTAGGTTCAGGGAATGAAAAACTGTTTTTT. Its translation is CASSQVGSGNEKLFF.

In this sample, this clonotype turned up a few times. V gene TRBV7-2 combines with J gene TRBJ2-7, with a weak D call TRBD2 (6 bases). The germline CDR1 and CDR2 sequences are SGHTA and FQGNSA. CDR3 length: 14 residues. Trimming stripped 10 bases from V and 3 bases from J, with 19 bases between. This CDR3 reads CATGEELRSYEQYF. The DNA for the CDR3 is TGTGCCACCGGGGAGGAGCTACGAAGCTACGAGCAGTACTTC.

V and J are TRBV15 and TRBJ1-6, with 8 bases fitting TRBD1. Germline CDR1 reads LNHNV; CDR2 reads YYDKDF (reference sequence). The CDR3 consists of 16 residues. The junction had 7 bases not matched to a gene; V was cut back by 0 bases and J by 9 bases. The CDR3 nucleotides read TGTGCCACCAGCAGAGATCGTGGACAGGGACGTTCACCCCTCCACTTT. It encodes CATSRDRGQGRSPLHF.

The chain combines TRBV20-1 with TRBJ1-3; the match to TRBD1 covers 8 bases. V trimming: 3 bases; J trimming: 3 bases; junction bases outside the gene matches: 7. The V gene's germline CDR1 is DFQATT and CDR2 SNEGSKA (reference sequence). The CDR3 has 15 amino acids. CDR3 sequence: CSARPQGAGGNTIYF. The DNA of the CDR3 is TGCAGTGCTAGGCCCCAGGGGGCGGGTGGAAACACCATATATTTT.

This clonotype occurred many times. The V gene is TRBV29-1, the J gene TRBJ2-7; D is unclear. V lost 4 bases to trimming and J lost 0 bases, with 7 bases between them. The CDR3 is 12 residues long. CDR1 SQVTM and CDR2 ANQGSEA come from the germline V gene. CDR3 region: CSVGMSSYEQYF. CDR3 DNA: TGCAGCGTTGGCATGAGCTCCTACGAGCAGTACTTC.

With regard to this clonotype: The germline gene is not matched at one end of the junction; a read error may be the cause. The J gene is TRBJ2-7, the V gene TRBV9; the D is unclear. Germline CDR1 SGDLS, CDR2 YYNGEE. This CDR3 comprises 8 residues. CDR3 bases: TGTGCCAGCAGCGTTCGTAAATGG. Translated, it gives CASSVRKW.

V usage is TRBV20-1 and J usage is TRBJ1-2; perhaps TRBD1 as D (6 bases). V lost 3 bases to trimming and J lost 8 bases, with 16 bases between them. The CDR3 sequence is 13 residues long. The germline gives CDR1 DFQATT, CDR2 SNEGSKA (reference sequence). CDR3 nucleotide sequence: TGCAGTGCTAGGGTCGGGCAGGGGTACGGCTACACCTTC. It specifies CSARVGQGYGYTF.

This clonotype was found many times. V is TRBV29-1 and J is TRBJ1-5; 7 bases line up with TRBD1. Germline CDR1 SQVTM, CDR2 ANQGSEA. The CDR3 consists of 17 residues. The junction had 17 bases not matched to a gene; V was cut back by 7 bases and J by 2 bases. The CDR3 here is CSALRVGTDFGNQPQHF. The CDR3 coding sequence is TGCAGCGCCCTAAGGGTGGGGACAGATTTCGGCAATCAGCCCCAGCATTTT. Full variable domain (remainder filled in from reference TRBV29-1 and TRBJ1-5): SAVISQKPSRDICQRGTSLTIQCQVDSQVTMMFWYRQQPGQSLTLIATANQGSEATYESGFVIDKFPISRPNLTFSTLTVSNMSPEDSSIYLCSALRVGTDFGNQPQHFGDGTRLSIL.

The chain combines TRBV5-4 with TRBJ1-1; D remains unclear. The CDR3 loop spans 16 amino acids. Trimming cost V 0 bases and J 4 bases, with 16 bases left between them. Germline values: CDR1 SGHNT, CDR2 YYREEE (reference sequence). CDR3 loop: CASSLGGSQISTEAFF. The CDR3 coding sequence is TGTGCCAGCAGCTTGGGAGGATCACAGATTAGCACTGAAGCTTTCTTT.

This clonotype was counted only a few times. CDR3 in amino acids: CSVTFAGTGGSGELFF. The CDR3 nucleotides read TGCAGCGTCACCTTCGCCGGGACAGGGGGTTCCGGGGAGCTGTTTTTT. The chain joins TRBV29-1 to TRBJ2-2, with 11 bases matching TRBD1. This CDR3 has 16 amino acids. After removal of 6 bases from V and 6 bases from J, the junction contained 12 bases not matched to a gene. CDR1 and CDR2 (germline): SQVTM, ANQGSEA.

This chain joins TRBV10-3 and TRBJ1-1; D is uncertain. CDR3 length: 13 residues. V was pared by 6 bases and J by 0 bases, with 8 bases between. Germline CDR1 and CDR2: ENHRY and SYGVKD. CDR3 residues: CAIRGPVNTEAFF. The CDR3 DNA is TGTGCCATCAGAGGCCCTGTGAACACTGAAGCTTTCTTT.

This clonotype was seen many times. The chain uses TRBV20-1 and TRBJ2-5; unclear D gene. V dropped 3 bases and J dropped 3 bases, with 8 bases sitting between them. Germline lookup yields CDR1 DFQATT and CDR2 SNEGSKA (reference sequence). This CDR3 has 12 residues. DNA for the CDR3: TGCAGTGCTAGTTTACCCGAAGAGACCCAGTACTTC. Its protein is CSASLPEETQYF.

CDR3 bases: TGTGCCAGCGGACTCCGGATGTTCGCCGGCGAGGGCCGGGACTATGGCTACACCTTC. It is translated as CASGLRMFAGEGRDYGYTF. J is TRBJ1-2 and V is TRBV11-2; D gene uncertain. The germline V gene has CDR1 SGHAT and CDR2 FQNNGV. Deletions cut 8 bases from V and 3 bases from J, with 31 bases between. This CDR3 spans 19 amino acids.

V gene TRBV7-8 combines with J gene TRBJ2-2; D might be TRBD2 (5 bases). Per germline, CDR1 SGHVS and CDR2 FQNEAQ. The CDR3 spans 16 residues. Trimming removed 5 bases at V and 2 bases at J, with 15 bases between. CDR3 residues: CASSRASSGNTGELFF. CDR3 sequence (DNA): TGTGCCAGCAGCCGGGCTAGCAGCGGTAACACCGGGGAGCTGTTTTTT.

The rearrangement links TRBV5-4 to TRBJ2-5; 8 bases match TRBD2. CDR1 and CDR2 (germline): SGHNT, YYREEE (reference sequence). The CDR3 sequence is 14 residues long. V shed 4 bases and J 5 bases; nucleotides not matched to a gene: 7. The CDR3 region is CASSGGLARETQYF. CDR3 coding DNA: TGTGCCAGCAGCGGTGGACTAGCTAGGGAGACCCAGTACTTC.

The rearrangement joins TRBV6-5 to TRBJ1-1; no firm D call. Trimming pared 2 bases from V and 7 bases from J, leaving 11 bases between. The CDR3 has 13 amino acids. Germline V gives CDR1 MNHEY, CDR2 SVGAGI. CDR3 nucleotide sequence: TGTGCCAGCAGTTACCGTGGGCTGGATGAAGCTTTCTTT. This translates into CASSYRGLDEAFF.